This T cell receptor beta chain was sequenced during a study of cytomegalovirus exposure and HLA in healthy donors. A few counts support this clone. The antigen is not known. V was cut by 1 base and J by 3 bases, with 12 bases left in between. Looked up from germline, CDR1 is LNHDA and CDR2 is SQIVND (reference sequence). The CDR3 runs to 15 residues. Study results and caveats: V segments that were indistinguishable, TRBV6-2 and TRBV6-3 among them, were omitted from analysis. Among donors in an Asian-associated ancestry cluster, a later analysis reportedly found fewer N-insertions than the approximately 700-donor mean. Altogether, 160 or so TCR beta chains were recorded as cytomegalovirus-associated. In vitro work confirmed that a few CMV-associated chains recognize CMV antigens.

A multiplex PCR was run with 60 Vbeta primers and 13 Jbeta primers. Sequencing was performed with immunoSEQ multiplex PCR; in TCRdb, only in-frame clones are kept and a portion is missing. The data show about 120,000 clones, with 77% seen just once and 5.8% held by the top ten. The V gene is TRBV19, the J gene TRBJ1-2, with a possible D match to TRBD1 (6 bases). The clonotype was recovered from a young man in good health and CMV-seropositive. The sample comprised PBMCs. CDR3 sequence (DNA): TGTGCCAGTAGTATAGCAGGGGACACTTACTATGGCTACACCTTC. It codes for CASSIAGDTYYGYTF.